What follows are 29 T cell receptor beta chains derived from one specimen sequenced in a study of blood T cell repertoires in COVID-19. Some clones are missing from TCRdb's copy, which holds only in-frame ones; the method was immunoSEQ multiplex PCR. The sample lists under 200,000 clones; roughly 87% were seen once. Sequenced material: PBMCs or T cells enriched from blood (not recorded which). These receptors all stem from a woman between 45 and 65 years old who had recovered from COVID-19.

This clone was detected once. The chain combines TRBV28 with TRBJ1-3; D might be TRBD1 (5 bases). The CDR3 covers 15 residues. The V end was cut by 3 bases, the J end by 8 bases, with 17 bases between. Germline loops: CDR1 MDHEN, CDR2 SYDVKM. The CDR3 reads CASSLAGYILDTIYF. The CDR3 DNA reads as TGTGCCAGCAGTTTGGCAGGGTATATATTAGACACCATATATTTT. Filled out from reference TRBV28 and TRBJ1-3, the complete variable domain reads DVKVTQSSRYLVKRTGEKVFLECVQDMDHENMFWYRQDPGLGLRLIYFSYDVKMKEKGDIPEGYSVSREKKERFSLILESASTNQTSMYLCASSLAGYILDTIYFGEGSWLTVV.

The rearrangement links TRBV2 to TRBJ1-6; the match to TRBD1 covers 8 bases. The junction had 6 bases not matched to a gene; V was cut back by 7 bases and J by 7 bases. The germline gives CDR1 SNHLY, CDR2 FYNNEI. This CDR3 is 14 amino acids long. CDR3: CASTGQGGNSPLHF. The DNA of the CDR3 is TGTGCCAGCACCGGACAGGGTGGAAATTCACCCCTCCACTTT. Based on the CDR3 plus reference TRBV2 and TRBJ1-6, the full variable domain is EPEVTQTPSHQVTQMGQEVILRCVPISNHLYFYWYRQILGQKVEFLVSFYNNEISEKSEIFDDQFSVERPDGSNFTLKIRSTKLEDSAMYFCASTGQGGNSPLHFGNGTRLTVT.

Written as DNA, the CDR3 is TGTGCCAGCAGTTGGGACAGGGGGCTTCGAGACGAGCAGTACTTC. Protein: CASSWDRGLRDEQYF. V usage is TRBV28 and J usage is TRBJ2-7; 12 positions agree with TRBD1. The junction had 6 bases not matched to a gene; V was cut back by 4 bases and J by 5 bases. Germline CDR1 is MDHEN and CDR2 is SYDVKM. The CDR3 contains 15 residues.

The V and J genes are TRBV19 and TRBJ2-3, with TRBD2 as a possible D gene (5 bases). The length of the CDR3 is 12 residues. V gave up 5 bases and J gave up 4 bases, with 7 bases separating them. Germline V CDR1 and CDR2: LNHDA, SQIVND (reference sequence). CDR3 coding DNA: TGTGCCAGTAGTCCGCGGGCAGATACGCAGTATTTT. Protein product: CASSPRADTQYF.

V usage is TRBV16 and J usage is TRBJ1-3; D call uncertain. The V and J ends lost 0 bases and 0 bases respectively, with 6 bases between them. This CDR3 comprises 15 residues. Germline loops: CDR1 KGHSY, CDR2 FQNENV. The CDR3 is CASSQSTVSGNTIYF. The CDR3 DNA reads as TGTGCCAGCAGCCAATCCACAGTCTCTGGAAACACCATATATTTT.

The chain combines TRBV25-1 with TRBJ2-1; 13 bases fit TRBD2. This CDR3 region has 16 residues. With V trimmed by 5 bases and J by 9 bases, 10 bases remained unmatched. CDR1 MGHDK and CDR2 SYGVNS come from the germline V gene. The CDR3 loop is CASSFKGLAGYVEQFF. The CDR3 region has the DNA TGTGCCAGCAGTTTTAAGGGACTAGCGGGATATGTTGAGCAGTTCTTC. Full variable domain (missing parts from reference TRBV25-1 and TRBJ2-1): EADIYQTPRYLVIGTGKKITLECSQTMGHDKMYWYQQDPGMELHLIHYSYGVNSTEKGDLSSESTVSRIRTEHFPLTLESARPSHTSQYLCASSFKGLAGYVEQFFGPGTRLTVL.

This chain joins TRBV4-2 and TRBJ2-7; possible D gene TRBD2, 7 bases. V shed 3 bases and J shed 4 bases, with 19 bases lying between them. The germline V gene encodes CDR1 LGHNA and CDR2 YNFKEQ. This CDR3 comprises 16 residues. The CDR3 sequence: CASSQYEREGGYEQYF. CDR3 nucleotides: TGTGCCAGCAGCCAGTACGAAAGGGAGGGGGGGTACGAGCAGTACTTC.

The V and J genes are TRBV11-3 and TRBJ2-2; D is perhaps TRBD1 (5 bases). Germline V lookup: CDR1 SGHNT, CDR2 YENEEA. This CDR3 comprises 15 residues. V was cut by 2 bases and J by 1 base, with 8 bases left in between. CDR3 residues: CASSLQGMNTGELFF. CDR3 coding DNA: TGTGCCAGCAGCTTACAGGGAATGAACACCGGGGAGCTGTTTTTT.

The chain recombines TRBV19 with TRBJ2-7; unclear D gene. Trimming removed 1 base from V and 3 bases from J, with 10 bases in between. Germline V gene sequence: CDR1 LNHDA, CDR2 SQIVND (reference sequence). The CDR3 length is 14 residues. The CDR3 here is CASSIGRGSYEQYF. The CDR3, as DNA: TGTGCCAGTAGTATAGGTCGCGGCAGCTACGAGCAGTACTTC. The entire variable domain, with the rest obtained from reference TRBV19 and TRBJ2-7, is as follows: DGGITQSPKYLFRKEGQNVTLSCEQNLNHDAMYWYRQDPGQGLRLIYYSQIVNDFQKGDIAEGYSVSREKKESFPLTVTSAQKNPTAFYLCASSIGRGSYEQYFGPGTRLTVT.

In DNA form, the CDR3 reads TGTGCCTGGAGTGTAGGAGCGATGGGGCAGCAGTTCTTC. Protein sequence: CAWSVGAMGQQFF. This sequence joins TRBV30 and TRBJ2-1; D is perhaps TRBD1 (5 bases). The CDR3 sequence is 13 residues long. The germline V gene encodes CDR1 GTSNPN and CDR2 SVGIG (reference sequence). With 0 bases removed from V and 11 bases from J, the gap between germline ends came to 14 bases.

The chain links TRBV29-1 to TRBJ2-2, with 7 bases aligning to TRBD2. The CDR3 consists of 15 residues. J was trimmed by 0 bases and V by 4 bases; bases with no gene match: 5. Germline-derived CDR1 and CDR2 are SQVTM and ANQGSEA. CDR3 residues: CSVGERGSNTGELFF. Here the CDR3 DNA reads TGCAGCGTTGGGGAGCGGGGATCGAACACCGGGGAGCTGTTTTTT.

The chain employs TRBV5-1 and TRBJ2-5, with TRBD1 matching 7 bases. Germline trimming cut 3 bases from V and 2 bases from J; bases unmatched to any gene: 4. The length of the CDR3 is 14 residues. Germline V lookup: CDR1 SGHRS, CDR2 YFSETQ. CDR3: CASSSRTGQETQYF. The CDR3 DNA sequence: TGCGCCAGCAGCTCCCGGACAGGTCAAGAGACCCAGTACTTC.

The chain uses TRBV29-1 and TRBJ1-1, with 7 bases aligning to TRBD1. CDR3 length: 11 amino acids. The V segment lost 4 bases and the J segment 8 bases; nucleotides outside the gene matches: 4. Germline CDR1 reads SQVTM; CDR2 reads ANQGSEA. Written as DNA, the CDR3 is TGCAGCGTTGGGCGGGGACAGGAAGCTTTCTTT. As protein: CSVGRGQEAFF.

The chain links TRBV7-8 to TRBJ2-5, with TRBD1 as a possible D gene (6 bases). Deletions cut 5 bases from V and 0 bases from J, with 13 bases between. CDR3 length: 15 amino acids. Germline loops: CDR1 SGHVS, CDR2 FQNEAQ. Here the CDR3 DNA reads TGTGCCAGCAGCCGTACTACAGGGAACCAAGAGACCCAGTACTTC. Translating it yields CASSRTTGNQETQYF.

The chain is built from TRBV30 and TRBJ2-5; unclear D gene. The CDR3 covers 13 residues. Germline V gene data show CDR1 as GTSNPN and CDR2 as SVGIG (reference sequence). V lost 2 bases and J 0 bases, leaving 7 bases between the germline ends. This chain's CDR3 is CAWSREYQETQYF. CDR3 bases: TGTGCCTGGAGTCGCGAGTACCAAGAGACCCAGTACTTC.

CDR3 nucleotides: TGTGCCAGCAGCTCCCTCCGGGACAGGGGTTACGAGCAGTACTTC. This codes for CASSSLRDRGYEQYF. The V gene is TRBV11-2, the J gene TRBJ2-7; 10 positions match TRBD1. CDR3 length: 15 amino acids. Germline V gene sequence: CDR1 SGHAT, CDR2 FQNNGV. V gave up 4 bases and J gave up 4 bases; unmatched junction bases: 7.

This chain uses TRBV28 with TRBJ1-1, with TRBD1 matching 11 bases. The V and J ends lost 5 bases and 5 bases, in that order; junction bases with no gene match: 10. The CDR3 length is 16 residues. CDR1 is MDHEN, CDR2 SYDVKM, per germline. The CDR3 region is CASSPYPGQGGTEAFF. Here the CDR3 DNA reads TGTGCCAGCAGTCCCTACCCGGGACAGGGGGGTACTGAAGCTTTCTTT.

The rearrangement links TRBV27 to TRBJ2-1; TRBD1 matches at 9 bases. Trimming cost V 6 bases and J 6 bases; bases outside gene matches: 6. CDR1 is MNHEY, CDR2 SMNVEV, per germline (reference sequence). The CDR3 is 14 amino acids. The CDR3 DNA is TGTGCCAGCAGCGGTCTGGACAGGGGCAATGAGCAGTTCTTC. This gives the protein CASSGLDRGNEQFF.

This chain links TRBV7-3 with TRBJ2-2; D unresolved. The germline CDR1 and CDR2 sequences are SGHTA and FQGTGA. The CDR3 has 13 amino acids. The V end lost 2 bases, the J end lost 4 bases, and 5 bases lay between the germline ends. The CDR3 coding sequence is TGTGCCAGCAGCTTACAGTCCACCGGGGAGCTGTTTTTT. It is translated as CASSLQSTGELFF.

The CDR3 spells CASSIGGTRFTKNIQYF. In DNA, the CDR3 is TGTGCCAGTAGTATAGGGGGGACACGGTTCACCAAAAACATTCAGTACTTC. J is TRBJ2-4 and V is TRBV19; TRBD1 is a possible D gene (6 bases). With 1 base removed from V and 2 bases from J, the gap between germline ends came to 15 bases. The CDR3 runs to 17 residues. CDR1 is LNHDA, CDR2 SQIVND, per germline (reference sequence). Supplemented by reference TRBV19 and TRBJ2-4, the full variable domain reads DGGITQSPKYLFRKEGQNVTLSCEQNLNHDAMYWYRQDPGQGLRLIYYSQIVNDFQKGDIAEGYSVSREKKESFPLTVTSAQKNPTAFYLCASSIGGTRFTKNIQYFGAGTRLSVL.

The V gene is TRBV12-3 or TRBV12-4, the J gene TRBJ2-7, with TRBD2 matching over 7 bases. CDR3 size: 13 residues. V shed 6 bases, J shed 11 bases, and the junction held 13 bases outside the gene matches. CDR3 DNA: TGTGCCAGCAGCTTCCTCGGGGGAGGGCCTAAGTACTTC. It specifies CASSFLGGGPKYF.

The V gene is TRBV14, the J gene TRBJ1-2; TRBD1 agrees at 10 bases. The CDR3 is 13 residues long. V shed 4 bases and J 9 bases; nucleotides not matched to a gene: 5. Germline V gene data show CDR1 as SGHDN and CDR2 as FVKESK. CDR3 in amino acids: CASSRDRGVSYTF. In DNA form, the CDR3 reads TGTGCCAGCAGCCGGGACAGGGGAGTGAGCTACACCTTC.

The chain joins TRBV18 to TRBJ1-2; D remains ambiguous. This CDR3 is built from 14 residues. CDR1 is KGHSH, CDR2 LQKENI, per germline. Trimming took off 3 bases at V and 0 bases at J, with 8 bases between the two ends. This chain's CDR3 is CASSPSAANYGYTF. CDR3 coding DNA: TGTGCCAGCTCACCCAGTGCAGCTAACTATGGCTACACCTTC.

The chain is built from TRBV27 and TRBJ1-2; D possibly corresponds to TRBD1 (5 bases). The V end was cut by 6 bases, the J end by 0 bases, with 11 bases between. Germline assignment: CDR1 MNHEY and CDR2 SMNVEV (reference sequence). The CDR3 extends over 14 amino acids. The CDR3 DNA reads as TGTGCCAGCAGAAAGACAGACACTAACTATGGCTACACCTTC. It specifies CASRKTDTNYGYTF.

In this sample, this clone turned up a few times. V and J are TRBV19 and TRBJ2-2, with D hard to call. Germline lookup yields CDR1 LNHDA and CDR2 SQIVND (reference sequence). The CDR3 length is 13 residues. Trimming removed 8 bases at V and 6 bases at J, with 13 bases between. The CDR3: CASELTVAGELFF. DNA of the CDR3: TGTGCCAGTGAGTTAACCGTTGCCGGGGAGCTGTTTTTT.

V and J are TRBV5-1 and TRBJ2-2, with TRBD1 identical over 7 bases. CDR1 and CDR2 from the germline V gene are SGHRS and YFSETQ. After removal of 6 bases from V and 1 base from J, the junction contained 9 bases not matched to a gene. CDR3 size: 16 residues. Written as DNA, the CDR3 is TGCGCCAGCACCAAAACCGCAGGGGGGAACACCGGGGAGCTGTTTTTT. Protein: CASTKTAGGNTGELFF.

This chain joins TRBV7-2 and TRBJ2-7, with D unresolved. Trimming removed 1 base at V and 1 base at J, with 5 bases between. The germline gives CDR1 SGHTA, CDR2 FQGNSA. This CDR3 comprises 13 residues. The DNA for the CDR3 is TGTGCCAGCAGCTTAGAACTATCCTACGAGCAGTACTTC. This gives the protein CASSLELSYEQYF.

The chain uses TRBV19 and TRBJ1-4, with TRBD1 matching over 10 bases. The CDR3 consists of 17 residues. Losses at the gene ends were 5 bases for V and 6 bases for J; bases not matched to a gene: 12. CDR1 and CDR2 (germline): LNHDA, SQIVND (reference sequence). CDR3 nucleotides: TGTGCCAGTAGTCTATGGACAGGGGGGGTAGGCGATGAAAAACTGTTTTTT. Translation gives CASSLWTGGVGDEKLFF.

The chain joins TRBV19 to TRBJ1-1; TRBD1 matches at 9 bases. Germline lookup yields CDR1 LNHDA and CDR2 SQIVND (reference sequence). The CDR3 consists of 15 residues. The trim removed 2 bases at V and 7 bases at J, leaving 8 bases unmatched. CDR3 residues: CASSILGTGSDEAFF. The CDR3 region has the DNA TGTGCCAGTAGTATATTAGGGACAGGGTCCGATGAAGCTTTCTTT.